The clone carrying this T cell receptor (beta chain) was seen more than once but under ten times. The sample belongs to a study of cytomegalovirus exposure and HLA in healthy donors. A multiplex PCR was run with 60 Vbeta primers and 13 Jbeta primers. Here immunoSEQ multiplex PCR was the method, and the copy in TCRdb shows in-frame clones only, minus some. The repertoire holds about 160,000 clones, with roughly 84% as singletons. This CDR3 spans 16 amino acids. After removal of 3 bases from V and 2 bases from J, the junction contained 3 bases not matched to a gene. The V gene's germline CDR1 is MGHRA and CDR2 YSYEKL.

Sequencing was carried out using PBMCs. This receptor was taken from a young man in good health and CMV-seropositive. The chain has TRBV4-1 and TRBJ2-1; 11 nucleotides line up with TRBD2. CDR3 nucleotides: TGCGCCAGCAGCCATACGACTAGCGGGGCCTACAATGAGCAGTTCTTC. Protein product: CASSHTTSGAYNEQFF.